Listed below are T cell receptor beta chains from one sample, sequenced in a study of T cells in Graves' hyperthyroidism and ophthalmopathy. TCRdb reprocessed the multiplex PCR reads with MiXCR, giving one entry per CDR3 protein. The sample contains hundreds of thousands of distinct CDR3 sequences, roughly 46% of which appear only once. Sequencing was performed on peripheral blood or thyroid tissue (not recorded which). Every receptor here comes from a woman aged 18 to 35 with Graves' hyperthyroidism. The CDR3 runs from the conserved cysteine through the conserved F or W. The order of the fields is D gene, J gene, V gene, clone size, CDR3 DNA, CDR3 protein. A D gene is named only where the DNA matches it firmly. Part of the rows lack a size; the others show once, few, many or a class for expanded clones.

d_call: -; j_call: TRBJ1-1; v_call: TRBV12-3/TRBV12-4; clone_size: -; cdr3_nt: TGTGCCAGCAGCTTAGACTCCGGGGAGACTGAAGCTTTCTTT; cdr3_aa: CASSLDSGETEAFF
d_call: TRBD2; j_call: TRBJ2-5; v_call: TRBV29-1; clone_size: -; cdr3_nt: TGCAGCGTAGGCGGAGCGGGAGGTCGAGAGACCCAGTACTTC; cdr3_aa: CSVGGAGGRETQYF
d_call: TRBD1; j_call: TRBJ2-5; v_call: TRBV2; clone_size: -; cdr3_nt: TGTGCCAGCAGGAGGACAGGGGGCGAAGAGACCCAGTACTTC; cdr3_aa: CASRRTGGEETQYF
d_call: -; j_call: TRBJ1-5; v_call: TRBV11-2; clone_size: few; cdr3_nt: TGTGCCAGCAGCTTGATGGGGGTTAGTCAGCCCCAGCATTTT; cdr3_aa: CASSLMGVSQPQHF
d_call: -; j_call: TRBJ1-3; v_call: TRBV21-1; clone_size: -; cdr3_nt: TGTGCCAGCAGCAAACCGGGGAATGGAAACACCATATATTTT; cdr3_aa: CASSKPGNGNTIYF
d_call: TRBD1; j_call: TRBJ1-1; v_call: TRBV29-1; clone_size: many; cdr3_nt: TGCAGCGCTACAGGGGTTGAAGCTTTCTTT; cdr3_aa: CSATGVEAFF
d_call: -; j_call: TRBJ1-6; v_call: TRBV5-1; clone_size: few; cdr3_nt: TGCGCCAGCAGCGATAGACTCCCGAGCTCCTATAATTCACCCCTCCACTTT; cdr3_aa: CASSDRLPSSYNSPLHF
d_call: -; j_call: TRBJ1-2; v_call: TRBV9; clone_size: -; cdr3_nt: TGTGCCAGCACGGGACGGGCTAACTATGGCTACACCTTC; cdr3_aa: CASTGRANYGYTF
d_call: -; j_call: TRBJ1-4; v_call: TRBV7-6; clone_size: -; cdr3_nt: TGTGCCAGCAGCCAAGATTTCGGAGCTAAACGTGAAAAACTGTTTTTT; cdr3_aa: CASSQDFGAKREKLFF
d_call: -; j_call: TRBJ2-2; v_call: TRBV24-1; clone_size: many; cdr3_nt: TGTGCCACCAGTGATTTCCGGGACTCCGATCCCGGGGAGCTGTTTTTT; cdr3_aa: CATSDFRDSDPGELFF
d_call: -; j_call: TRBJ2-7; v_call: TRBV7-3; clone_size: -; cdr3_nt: TGCGCCAGCAGCCAAGTGTCAGGGCCGCCCTACGAGCAGTACTTC; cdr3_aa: CASSQVSGPPYEQYF
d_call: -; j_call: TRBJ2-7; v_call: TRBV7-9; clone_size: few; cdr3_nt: TGTGCCAGCAGCTTAGTAGGGGCAGGAGGAACCTACGAGCAGTACTTC; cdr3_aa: CASSLVGAGGTYEQYF
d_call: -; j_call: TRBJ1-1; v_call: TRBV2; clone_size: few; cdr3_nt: TGTGCCAGCAGTCTTTGGGGAGTCATGAACACTGAAGCTTTCTTT; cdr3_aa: CASSLWGVMNTEAFF
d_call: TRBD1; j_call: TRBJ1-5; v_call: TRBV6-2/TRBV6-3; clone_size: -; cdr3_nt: TGTGCCAGCAGTTACTCGATGTGGGGACAGGGCCGGCAGCCCCAGCATTTT; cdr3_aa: CASSYSMWGQGRQPQHF
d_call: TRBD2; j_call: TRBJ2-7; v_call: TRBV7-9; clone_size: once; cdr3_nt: TGTGCCAGCAGCTTACTAGCGGGACCCTTGATTTCTTCCTACGAGCAGTACTTC; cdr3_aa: CASSLLAGPLISSYEQYF
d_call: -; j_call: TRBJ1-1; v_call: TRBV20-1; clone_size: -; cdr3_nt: TGCAGTGCTAAATTCGGGAACACTGAAGCTTTCTTT; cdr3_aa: CSAKFGNTEAFF
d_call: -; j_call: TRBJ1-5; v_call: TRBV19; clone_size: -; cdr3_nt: TGTGCCAGTAGTATTCTGGGGCCGGGCAATCAGCCCCAGCATTTT; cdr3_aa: CASSILGPGNQPQHF
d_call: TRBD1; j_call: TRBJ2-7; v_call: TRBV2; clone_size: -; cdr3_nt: TGTGCCAGCAGTGATCGGGACAGGCCAAACGAGCAGTACTTC; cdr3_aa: CASSDRDRPNEQYF
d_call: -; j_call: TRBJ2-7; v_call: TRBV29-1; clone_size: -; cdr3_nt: TGCAGCGTTGGGACAGCCACTTCCTACGAGCAGTACTTC; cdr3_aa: CSVGTATSYEQYF
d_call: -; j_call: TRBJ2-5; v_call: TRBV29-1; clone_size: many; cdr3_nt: TGCAGCGTTGACTGGGGGGAGACCCAGTACTTC; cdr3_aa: CSVDWGETQYF
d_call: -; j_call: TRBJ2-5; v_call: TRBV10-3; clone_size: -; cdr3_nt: TGTGCCATCAGTGAGTCAACAGGGCTAGAGACCCAGTACTTC; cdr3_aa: CAISESTGLETQYF
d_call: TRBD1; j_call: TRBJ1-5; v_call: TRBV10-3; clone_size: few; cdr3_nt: TGTGCCAGCAGTTCTCCCGACAGGGATCACCAGCCCCAGCATTTT; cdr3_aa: CASSSPDRDHQPQHF
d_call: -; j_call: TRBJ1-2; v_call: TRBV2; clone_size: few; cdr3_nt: TGTGCCAGCAGCCAAGATCGGGGGGCATCGAACTATGGCTACACCTTC; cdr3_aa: CASSQDRGASNYGYTF
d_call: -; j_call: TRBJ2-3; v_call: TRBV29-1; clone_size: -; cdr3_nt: TGCAGCGTTGAGCAGGGGCCAGATACGCAGTATTTT; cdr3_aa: CSVEQGPDTQYF
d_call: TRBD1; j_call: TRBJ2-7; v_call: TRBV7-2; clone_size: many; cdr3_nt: TGTGCCAGCAGTTGGGGACAGGCGATCTACGAGCAGTACTTC; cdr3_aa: CASSWGQAIYEQYF
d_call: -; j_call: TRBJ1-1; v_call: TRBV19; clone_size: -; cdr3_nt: TGTGCCTGGAGTGCTACGAACACTGAAGCTTTCTTT; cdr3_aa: CAWSATNTEAFF
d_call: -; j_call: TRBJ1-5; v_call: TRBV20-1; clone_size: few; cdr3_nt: TGCAGTGCTAACCGGGACTCCGAGGACAATCAGCCCCAGCATTTT; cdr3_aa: CSANRDSEDNQPQHF
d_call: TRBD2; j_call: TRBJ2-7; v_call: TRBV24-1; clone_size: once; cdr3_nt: TGTGCCACCAGTTTTTCGCTAGCGGGACTGCCCTACGAGCAGTACTTC; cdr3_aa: CATSFSLAGLPYEQYF
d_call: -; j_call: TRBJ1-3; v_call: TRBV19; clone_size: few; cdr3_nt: TGTGCCAGCAGTTACCGGGGTTCTGGAAACACCATATATTTT; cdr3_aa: CASSYRGSGNTIYF
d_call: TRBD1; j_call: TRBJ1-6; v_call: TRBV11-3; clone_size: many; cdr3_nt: TGTGCCAGCAGCTTAGGAGGCAGGGGGATTTCACCCCTCCACTTT; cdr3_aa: CASSLGGRGISPLHF
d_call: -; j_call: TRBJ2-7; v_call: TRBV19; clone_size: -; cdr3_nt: TGTGCCAGTAGTCGGTCTAGCCCCTACGAGCAGTACTTC; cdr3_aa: CASSRSSPYEQYF
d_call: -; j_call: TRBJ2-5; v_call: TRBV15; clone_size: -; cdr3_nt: TGTGCCACCAGCAGAGATACAGGGAGTGGGGAGACCCAGTACTTC; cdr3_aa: CATSRDTGSGETQYF
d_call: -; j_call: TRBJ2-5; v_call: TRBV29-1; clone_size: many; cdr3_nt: TGCAGCGCACTGGGGGAGACCCAGTACTTC; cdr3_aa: CSALGETQYF
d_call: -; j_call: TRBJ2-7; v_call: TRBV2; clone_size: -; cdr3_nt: TGTGCCAGCAGGGTAACAGGGACGGGAGGCTACGAGCAGTACTTC; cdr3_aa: CASRVTGTGGYEQYF
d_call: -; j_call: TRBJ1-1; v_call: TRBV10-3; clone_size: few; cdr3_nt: TGTGCCAGCAGCATTCTTATGCTGTTCGACAGACTGAAGAACACTGAAGCTTTCTTT; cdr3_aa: CASSILMLFDRLKNTEAFF
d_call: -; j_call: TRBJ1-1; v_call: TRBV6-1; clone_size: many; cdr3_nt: TGTGCCAGCAGTGGTAGGAGGAGAGAAGCTTTCTTT; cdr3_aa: CASSGRRREAFF
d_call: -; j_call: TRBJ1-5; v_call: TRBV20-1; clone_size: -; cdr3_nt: TGCAGTGCTAGAGATACCAGGGGAATACAAAGCAATCAGCCCCAGCATTTT; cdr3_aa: CSARDTRGIQSNQPQHF
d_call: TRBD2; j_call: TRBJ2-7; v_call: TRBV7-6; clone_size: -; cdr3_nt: TGTGCCAGCAGACCGACTAGCGGGAGGAACGAGCAGTACTTC; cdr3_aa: CASRPTSGRNEQYF
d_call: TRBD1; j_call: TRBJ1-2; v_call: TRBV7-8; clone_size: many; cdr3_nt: TGTGCCAGCAGCTCTCGAGACAGGGCCTCGACCTATGGCTACACCTTC; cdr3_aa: CASSSRDRASTYGYTF
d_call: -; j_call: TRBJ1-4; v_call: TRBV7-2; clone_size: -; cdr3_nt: TGTGCCAGCACCTTAAGGTTTGGGTTTGGGGCAACTAATGAAAAACTGTTTTTT; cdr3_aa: CASTLRFGFGATNEKLFF
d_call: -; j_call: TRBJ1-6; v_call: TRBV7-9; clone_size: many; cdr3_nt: TGTGCCAGCACCCTTTCCAGGGATACTTCACCCCTCCACTTT; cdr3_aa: CASTLSRDTSPLHF
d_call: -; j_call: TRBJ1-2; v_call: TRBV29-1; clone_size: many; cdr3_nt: TGCAGCGTTCCGAGACAGCCTAACTATGGCTACACCTTC; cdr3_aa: CSVPRQPNYGYTF
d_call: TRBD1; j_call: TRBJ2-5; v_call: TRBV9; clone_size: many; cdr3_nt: TGTGCCAGCAGCTTGACGCCGGGACAGGGCCAAGAGACCCAGTACTTC; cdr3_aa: CASSLTPGQGQETQYF
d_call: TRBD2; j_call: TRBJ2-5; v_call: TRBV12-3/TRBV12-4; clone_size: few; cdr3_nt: TGTGCCAGCAGTTTGACTAGCGGGCTTCAAGAGACCCAGTACTTC; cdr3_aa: CASSLTSGLQETQYF
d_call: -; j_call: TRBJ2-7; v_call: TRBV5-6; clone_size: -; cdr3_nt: TGTGCCAGCAGCTCCCAGGGAGTTGGCGAGCAGTACTTC; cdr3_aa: CASSSQGVGEQYF
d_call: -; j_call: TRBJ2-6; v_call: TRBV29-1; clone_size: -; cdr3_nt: TGCAGCGTTGAAGAGTCCGAGGGGAATAGAGTCTCTGGGGCCAACGTCCTGACTTTC; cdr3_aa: CSVEESEGNRVSGANVLTF
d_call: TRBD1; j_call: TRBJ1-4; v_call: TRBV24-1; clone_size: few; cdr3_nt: TGTGCCAGCAGTCCAAGACAGGGCGTCGGTGAAAAACTGTTTTTT; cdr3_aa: CASSPRQGVGEKLFF
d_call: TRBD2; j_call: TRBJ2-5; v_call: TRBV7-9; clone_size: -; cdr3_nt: TGTGCCAGCAGATCACTAGCGGGAGGGGGAGAGACCCAGTACTTC; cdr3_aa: CASRSLAGGGETQYF
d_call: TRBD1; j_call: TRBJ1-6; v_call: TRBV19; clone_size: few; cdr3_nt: TGTGCCAGTAGTATGTTACAGGGGAGTGGTTCACCCCTCCACTTT; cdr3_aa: CASSMLQGSGSPLHF
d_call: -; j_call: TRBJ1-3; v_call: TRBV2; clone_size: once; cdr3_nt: TGTGCCAGCAGATGGGGGGGGGTATCTGGAAACACCATATATTTT; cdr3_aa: CASRWGGVSGNTIYF
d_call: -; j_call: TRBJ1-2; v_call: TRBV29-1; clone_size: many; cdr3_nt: TGCAGCGTCGCGCAAGGGACTAACTATGGCTACACCTTC; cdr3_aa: CSVAQGTNYGYTF
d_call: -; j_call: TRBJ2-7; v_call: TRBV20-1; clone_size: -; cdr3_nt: TGCAGTGCTAGAGATCACGGGCCTCACTCGGACGAGCAGTACTTC; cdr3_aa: CSARDHGPHSDEQYF
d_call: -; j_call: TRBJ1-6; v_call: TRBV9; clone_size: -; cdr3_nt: TGTGCCAGCAGCGGAACAGGATTTCATAATTCACCCCTCCACTTT; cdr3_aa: CASSGTGFHNSPLHF
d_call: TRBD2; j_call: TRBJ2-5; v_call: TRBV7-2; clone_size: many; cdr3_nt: TGTGCCAGCAAGGGAGGGGCCGCGGGATGGACCCAGTACTTC; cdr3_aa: CASKGGAAGWTQYF
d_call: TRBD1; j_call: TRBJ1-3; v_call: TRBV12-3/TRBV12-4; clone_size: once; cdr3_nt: TGTGCCAGCCTGGGGACAGGCAACTCTGGAAACACCATATATTTT; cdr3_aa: CASLGTGNSGNTIYF